This record covers a single T cell receptor beta chain. This sample is drawn from a study of blood T cell repertoires in COVID-19. At the level of the study: Italy, Spain and the United States were the sources of the convalescent and acute COVID-19 samples. T cells, B-cell-depleted T cells, or PBMCs supplied cDNA or gDNA.

Germline V CDR1 and CDR2: ENHRY, SYGVKD. Trimming removed 4 bases from V and 4 bases from J; junction bases left unmatched: 5. There are 17 residues in the CDR3. In the authors' methods: Counts of nucleated cells, estimated from reference gene primer amplification, were obtained. Assay: immunoSEQ multiplex PCR; the TCRdb copy retains only in-frame clones and omits some. Clone size and V and J calls were adopted from that table, with D and trimming inferred from the DNA. This table holds over 250,000 clones, 70% to 90% found once. Sequenced material: peripheral blood. The receptor was derived from a woman aged 70 to 79 with acute or convalescent COVID-19. The chain links TRBV10-3 to TRBJ2-6, with 12 bases that match TRBD2. The CDR3 nucleotides read TGTGCCATCAGTGCTAGCGGGGGGGCGTCAGGGGCCAACGTCCTGACTTTC. Translated, it gives CAISASGGASGANVLTF.